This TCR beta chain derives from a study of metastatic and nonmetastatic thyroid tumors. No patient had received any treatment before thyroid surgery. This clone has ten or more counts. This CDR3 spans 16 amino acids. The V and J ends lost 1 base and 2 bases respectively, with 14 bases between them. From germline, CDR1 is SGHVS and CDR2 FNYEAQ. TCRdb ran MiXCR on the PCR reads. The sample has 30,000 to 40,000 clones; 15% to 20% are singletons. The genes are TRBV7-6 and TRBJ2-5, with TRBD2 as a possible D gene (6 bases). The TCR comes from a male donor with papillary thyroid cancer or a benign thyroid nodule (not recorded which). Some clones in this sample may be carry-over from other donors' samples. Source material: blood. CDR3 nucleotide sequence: TGTGCCAGCAGCTTAGGGGCTAGCGTCTTTCAAGAGACCCAGTACTTC. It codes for CASSLGASVFQETQYF. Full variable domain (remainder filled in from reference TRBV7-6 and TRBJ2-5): GAGVSQSPRYKVTKRGQDVALRCDPISGHVSLYWYRQALGQGPEFLTYFNYEAQQDKSGLPNDRFSAERPEGSISTLTIQRTEQRDSAMYRCASSLGASVFQETQYFGPGTRLLVL.